What follows are 27 T cell receptor beta chains derived from one specimen sequenced in a study of T cell changes during pregnancy in multiple sclerosis. Some clones are missing from TCRdb's copy, which holds only in-frame ones; the method was immunoSEQ multiplex PCR. The repertoire holds about 54,000 clones, with 91% as singletons. Sequencing used peripheral blood, obtained after pregnancy. The receptor set was obtained from a female donor in good health, enrolled as a control in a pregnancy study.

This chain connects TRBV9 to TRBJ1-1, with no clear D. Trimming removed 4 bases from V and 0 bases from J, with 13 bases in between. Germline loops: CDR1 SGDLS, CDR2 YYNGEE. The CDR3 is 15 residues long. This CDR3 reads CASSPLGRMNTEAFF. CDR3 nucleotides: TGTGCCAGCAGCCCTCTGGGGAGAATGAACACTGAAGCTTTCTTT.

The chain uses TRBV29-1 and TRBJ2-7; 7 nucleotides line up with TRBD2. The germline V gene encodes CDR1 SQVTM and CDR2 ANQGSEA. The CDR3 runs 15 residues. Trimming removed 6 bases from V and 1 base from J; junction bases left unmatched: 12. DNA of the CDR3: TGCAGCGTCGACCTTTGGACTAGGAATTCCTACGAGCAGTACTTC. Translation gives CSVDLWTRNSYEQYF.

This chain links TRBV5-1 with TRBJ2-7, with a weak D call TRBD1 (6 bases). The CDR3 is made up of 16 amino acids. Trimming shortened V by 1 base and J by 3 bases, and 17 bases separated the two germline ends. Per the germline V gene, CDR1 is SGHRS and CDR2 is YFSETQ. Written as DNA, the CDR3 is TGCGCCAGCAGCTTGACCTCAGGGGACCTCCTCTACGAGCAGTACTTC. This sequence encodes CASSLTSGDLLYEQYF.

The chain carries TRBV25-1 and TRBJ1-5; D is undetermined. Trimming cost V 2 bases and J 5 bases, with 4 bases left between them. The CDR3 is 12 amino acids. The germline CDR1 and CDR2 sequences are MGHDK and SYGVNS. The CDR3 region is CASSEAHQPQHF. CDR3 sequence (DNA): TGTGCCAGCAGTGAAGCGCATCAGCCCCAGCATTTT. Variable domain in full (rest from reference TRBV25-1 and TRBJ1-5): EADIYQTPRYLVIGTGKKITLECSQTMGHDKMYWYQQDPGMELHLIHYSYGVNSTEKGDLSSESTVSRIRTEHFPLTLESARPSHTSQYLCASSEAHQPQHFGDGTRLSIL.

This chain uses TRBV27 with TRBJ1-4; 8 bases line up with TRBD1. Per the germline V gene, CDR1 is MNHEY and CDR2 is SMNVEV (reference sequence). V shed 3 bases, J shed 2 bases, and the junction held 2 bases outside the gene matches. CDR3 size: 15 residues. CDR3 amino acids: CASSFGTGTNEKLFF. In DNA, the CDR3 is TGTGCCAGCAGTTTCGGGACAGGTACTAATGAAAAACTGTTTTTT.

CDR3 sequence reads: CASSTGDRGIYGYTF. CDR3 coding DNA: TGTGCCAGCAGCACAGGGGACAGGGGTATCTATGGCTACACCTTC. The rearrangement links TRBV13 to TRBJ1-2, with TRBD1 matching over 10 bases. Germline V lookup: CDR1 PRHDT, CDR2 FYEKMQ (reference sequence). There are 15 residues in the CDR3. The V and J ends lost 5 bases and 4 bases, in that order; junction bases with no gene match: 7.

The V and J genes are TRBV15 and TRBJ2-1, with D tentatively TRBD2 (6 bases). CDR1 and CDR2 from the germline V gene are LNHNV and YYDKDF (reference sequence). CDR3 length: 16 amino acids. V shed 1 base and J shed 2 bases, with 12 bases lying between them. The CDR3 region is CATSRGGGATYNEQFF. CDR3 coding DNA: TGTGCCACCAGCAGAGGGGGCGGGGCCACCTACAATGAGCAGTTCTTC.

The gene calls are TRBV6-1 and TRBJ1-2; D remains unclear. Trimming pared 6 bases from V and 2 bases from J, leaving 4 bases between. The V gene's germline CDR1 is MNHNS and CDR2 SASEGT. CDR3 size: 11 residues. The CDR3 DNA reads TGTGCCAGCAGCCTCAACTATGGCTACACCTTC. Amino acids: CASSLNYGYTF.

This sequence joins TRBV7-2 and TRBJ2-5, with D perhaps TRBD2 (6 bases). The length of the CDR3 is 16 residues. Trimming pared 0 bases from V and 4 bases from J, leaving 15 bases between. Germline CDR1 SGHTA, CDR2 FQGNSA. The CDR3 spells CASSLALWRVGETQYF. Here the CDR3 DNA reads TGTGCCAGCAGCTTAGCGCTGTGGAGGGTAGGAGAGACCCAGTACTTC.

The J gene is TRBJ2-7, the V gene TRBV9; 9 positions agree with TRBD1. J was trimmed by 6 bases and V by 3 bases; bases with no gene match: 10. This CDR3 region has 15 residues. Per the germline V gene, CDR1 is SGDLS and CDR2 is YYNGEE. The chain's CDR3 is CASSASGTGMSEQYF. CDR3 DNA: TGTGCCAGCAGCGCGTCCGGGACAGGGATGTCCGAGCAGTACTTC.

CDR3 sequence (DNA): TGTGCCAGCAGTTTTCCCCGATCCAGTTACGAGCAGTACTTC. This codes for CASSFPRSSYEQYF. The chain recombines TRBV28 with TRBJ2-7, with unresolved D. Between the trimmed V and J ends, which lost 3 bases and 4 bases, there was a span of 13 bases. CDR1 is MDHEN and CDR2 is SYDVKM in the germline V gene. This CDR3 has 14 residues. Full variable domain (outside the CDR3, taken from reference TRBV28 and TRBJ2-7): DVKVTQSSRYLVKRTGEKVFLECVQDMDHENMFWYRQDPGLGLRLIYFSYDVKMKEKGDIPEGYSVSREKKERFSLILESASTNQTSMYLCASSFPRSSYEQYFGPGTRLTVT.

J is TRBJ2-7 and V is TRBV6-5; D perhaps matches TRBD2 (6 bases). The CDR3 contains 14 residues. Germline V CDR1 and CDR2: MNHEY, SVGAGI. Trimming shortened V by 0 bases and J by 3 bases, and 9 bases separated the two germline ends. DNA for the CDR3: TGTGCCAGCAGTTACTCGCGGGACGGCTACGAGCAGTACTTC. It codes for CASSYSRDGYEQYF.

The rearrangement uses TRBV19 and TRBJ1-1; TRBD1 matches at 11 bases. Looked up from germline, CDR1 is LNHDA and CDR2 is SQIVND (reference sequence). V was clipped by 2 bases and J by 4 bases; unmatched bases: 15. This CDR3 is built from 19 residues. The CDR3 loop reads CASSIRLRSGQGALTEAFF. Here the CDR3 DNA reads TGTGCCAGTAGTATAAGATTGCGTTCTGGACAGGGGGCTCTCACTGAAGCTTTCTTT.

The genes are TRBV4-1 and TRBJ1-6, with a weak D call TRBD1 (6 bases). The CDR3 extends over 17 amino acids. The germline V gene encodes CDR1 MGHRA and CDR2 YSYEKL. Trimming shortened V by 0 bases and J by 6 bases, and 15 bases separated the two germline ends. This CDR3 reads CASSQDGGAGPNSPLHF. Written as DNA, the CDR3 is TGCGCCAGCAGCCAAGATGGGGGGGCGGGCCCTAATTCACCCCTCCACTTT.

The chain carries TRBV7-2 and TRBJ1-2, with TRBD1 matching 7 bases. CDR1 is SGHTA and CDR2 is FQGNSA in the germline V gene. The CDR3 is 17 residues long. V shed 1 base, J shed 0 bases, and the junction held 8 bases outside the gene matches. CDR3 in DNA: TGTGCCAGCAGCTTAGAGTACAGGGGCTGGACTAACTATGGCTACACCTTC. This codes for CASSLEYRGWTNYGYTF.

J is TRBJ2-3 and V is TRBV2; 8 positions agree with TRBD2. V trimming: 4 bases; J trimming: 4 bases; junction bases outside the gene matches: 7. Looked up from germline, CDR1 is SNHLY and CDR2 is FYNNEI. The CDR3 is 15 amino acids. CDR3 nucleotide sequence: TGTGCCAGCAGTGGACGGGGGGGCCGCCCAGATACGCAGTATTTT. This gives the protein CASSGRGGRPDTQYF.

In this sample, this clone turned up a few times. The rearrangement joins TRBV11-2 to TRBJ1-6, with D possibly matching TRBD1 (5 bases). Looked up from germline, CDR1 is SGHAT and CDR2 is FQNNGV. Trimming took 1 base from V and 9 from J, leaving 19 bases between them. The CDR3 covers 17 residues. CDR3 sequence: CASSLAPGLVLRSPLHF. CDR3 sequence (DNA): TGTGCCAGCAGCTTAGCTCCAGGGTTGGTATTACGTTCACCCCTCCACTTT. The entire variable domain, with the rest obtained from reference TRBV11-2 and TRBJ1-6, is as follows: EAGVAQSPRYKIIEKRQSVAFWCNPISGHATLYWYQQILGQGPKLLIQFQNNGVVDDSQLPKDRFSAERLKGVDSTLKIQPAKLEDSAVYLCASSLAPGLVLRSPLHFGNGTRLTVT.

The rearrangement links TRBV5-6 to TRBJ1-6, with a tentative D call TRBD1 (5 bases). The CDR3 extends over 15 amino acids. Germline V lookup: CDR1 SGHDT, CDR2 YYEEEE. The V gene lost 0 bases and the J gene lost 9 bases, with 13 bases spanning the gap. The CDR3 loop is CASSLGGTDSSPLHF. Written as DNA, the CDR3 is TGTGCCAGCAGCTTGGGCGGGACCGACAGTTCACCCCTCCACTTT. The full variable domain, its missing parts supplied by reference TRBV5-6 and TRBJ1-6, is DAGVTQSPTHLIKTRGQQVTLRCSPKSGHDTVSWYQQALGQGPQFIFQYYEEEERQRGNFPDRFSGHQFPNYSSELNVNALLLGDSALYLCASSLGGTDSSPLHFGNGTRLTVT.

The chain uses TRBV5-1 and TRBJ2-2; a weak D match, TRBD2 (5 bases). Trimming took off 0 bases at V and 5 bases at J, with 8 bases between the two ends. Germline V gene sequence: CDR1 SGHRS, CDR2 YFSETQ. The CDR3 length is 14 residues. CDR3 in amino acids: CASSLALDTGELFF. The CDR3 DNA is TGCGCCAGCAGCTTGGCACTAGATACCGGGGAGCTGTTTTTT.

This rearrangement joins TRBV19 to TRBJ2-1, with D perhaps matching TRBD1 (7 bases). CDR3 length: 15 amino acids. Germline CDR1 reads LNHDA; CDR2 reads SQIVND (reference sequence). Between the trimmed V and J ends, which lost 3 bases and 9 bases, there was a span of 18 bases. The CDR3 nucleotides are TGTGCCAGTAGTATGGTGGGGGCAGGGGGAGGTGAGCAGTTCTTC. Its translation: CASSMVGAGGGEQFF.

The chain combines TRBV6-5 with TRBJ2-6; D remains ambiguous. Germline loops: CDR1 MNHEY, CDR2 SVGAGI. This CDR3 contains 13 residues. CDR3 nucleotides: TGTGCAGTAGAGGACTCTGGGGCCAACGTCCTGACTTTC. Protein: CAVEDSGANVLTF.

V is TRBV5-1 and J is TRBJ2-2, with 8 positions matching TRBD1. Germline lookup yields CDR1 SGHRS and CDR2 YFSETQ. This CDR3 has 15 residues. Trimming removed 4 bases from V and 7 bases from J; junction bases left unmatched: 9. The CDR3 region has the DNA TGCGCCAGCAGCCCAAGACAGGGGACCGACGGGGAGCTGTTTTTT. Protein product: CASSPRQGTDGELFF.

The rearrangement links TRBV28 to TRBJ1-1; a weak D match, TRBD1 (5 bases). Germline CDR1 is MDHEN and CDR2 is SYDVKM. The ends were cut back, 6 bases at V and 0 bases at J, with 5 bases in the middle. The length of the CDR3 is 12 residues. CDR3 DNA sequence: TGTGCCAGCAGGGGGCTGAACACTGAAGCTTTCTTT. Its translation is CASRGLNTEAFF. The variable domain in full, completed from reference TRBV28 and TRBJ1-1, reads DVKVTQSSRYLVKRTGEKVFLECVQDMDHENMFWYRQDPGLGLRLIYFSYDVKMKEKGDIPEGYSVSREKKERFSLILESASTNQTSMYLCASRGLNTEAFFGQGTRLTVV.

This chain links TRBV5-1 with TRBJ2-7; a possible D gene is TRBD1 (6 bases). Trimming took off 3 bases at V and 4 bases at J, with 20 bases between the two ends. Germline V gives CDR1 SGHRS, CDR2 YFSETQ. The CDR3 has 16 residues. The CDR3 loop reads CASSSPAGQFHYEQYF. For the CDR3, the DNA is TGCGCCAGCAGCTCTCCCGCCGGACAGTTTCATTACGAGCAGTACTTC.

The chain has TRBV18 and TRBJ1-3; D remains ambiguous. The CDR3 has 17 amino acids. Trimming left V 3 bases short and J 0 bases short, with 15 bases between. Per the germline V gene, CDR1 is KGHSH and CDR2 is LQKENI. CDR3 sequence: CASSPPRGFLSGNTIYF. CDR3 sequence (DNA): TGTGCCAGCTCACCTCCCCGGGGATTTCTCTCTGGAAACACCATATATTTT.

The genes are TRBV29-1 and TRBJ1-1; D ambiguous. Trimming took 4 bases from V and 0 from J, leaving 12 bases between them. The CDR3 covers 14 residues. The germline V gene encodes CDR1 SQVTM and CDR2 ANQGSEA. The CDR3: CSVAGLTVNTEAFF. The DNA of the CDR3 is TGCAGCGTTGCCGGTCTCACAGTGAACACTGAAGCTTTCTTT. The full variable domain, its missing parts supplied by reference TRBV29-1 and TRBJ1-1, is SAVISQKPSRDICQRGTSLTIQCQVDSQVTMMFWYRQQPGQSLTLIATANQGSEATYESGFVIDKFPISRPNLTFSTLTVSNMSPEDSSIYLCSVAGLTVNTEAFFGQGTRLTVV.

This clone was seen a handful of times. The J gene is TRBJ2-3, the V gene TRBV6-1; a possible D gene is TRBD2 (5 bases). V lost 5 bases to trimming and J lost 0 bases, with 9 bases between them. This CDR3 comprises 14 residues. CDR1 MNHNS and CDR2 SASEGT come from the germline V gene. The CDR3 sequence: CASSRGPSTDTQYF. Here the CDR3 DNA reads TGTGCCAGCAGTCGGGGTCCTAGCACAGATACGCAGTATTTT.